Given below is one TCR beta chain in context. Source study methods: How many nucleated cells were present was estimated from reference gene primer amplification. Profiled with immunoSEQ multiplex PCR; TCRdb holds only in-frame clones, not every one. V and J calls and clone size are given by that table; D and trimming were obtained from the DNA. The sample lists around 120,000 clones; around 87% were seen once. The data stem from a study of blood T cell repertoires in COVID-19. Study-level background: Both acute and convalescent COVID-19 samples were obtained from the United States, Italy and Spain. PBMCs, B-cell-depleted T cells, or T cells were the source of the cDNA or gDNA that made up the material.

Trimming at V came to 8 bases and at J to 4 bases, leaving 5 bases not matched to a gene. The CDR3 length is 13 residues. Germline V CDR1 and CDR2: SGHVS, FQNEAQ. Sequencing input: peripheral blood. V usage is TRBV7-8 and J usage is TRBJ1-1, with 9 bases matching TRBD1. The source of this sequence is a man aged 50 to 60 with acute or convalescent COVID-19. The CDR3 bases are TGTGCCAGCGGGGGACAGGGAGGCACTGAAGCTTTCTTT. Its protein product is CASGGQGGTEAFF.